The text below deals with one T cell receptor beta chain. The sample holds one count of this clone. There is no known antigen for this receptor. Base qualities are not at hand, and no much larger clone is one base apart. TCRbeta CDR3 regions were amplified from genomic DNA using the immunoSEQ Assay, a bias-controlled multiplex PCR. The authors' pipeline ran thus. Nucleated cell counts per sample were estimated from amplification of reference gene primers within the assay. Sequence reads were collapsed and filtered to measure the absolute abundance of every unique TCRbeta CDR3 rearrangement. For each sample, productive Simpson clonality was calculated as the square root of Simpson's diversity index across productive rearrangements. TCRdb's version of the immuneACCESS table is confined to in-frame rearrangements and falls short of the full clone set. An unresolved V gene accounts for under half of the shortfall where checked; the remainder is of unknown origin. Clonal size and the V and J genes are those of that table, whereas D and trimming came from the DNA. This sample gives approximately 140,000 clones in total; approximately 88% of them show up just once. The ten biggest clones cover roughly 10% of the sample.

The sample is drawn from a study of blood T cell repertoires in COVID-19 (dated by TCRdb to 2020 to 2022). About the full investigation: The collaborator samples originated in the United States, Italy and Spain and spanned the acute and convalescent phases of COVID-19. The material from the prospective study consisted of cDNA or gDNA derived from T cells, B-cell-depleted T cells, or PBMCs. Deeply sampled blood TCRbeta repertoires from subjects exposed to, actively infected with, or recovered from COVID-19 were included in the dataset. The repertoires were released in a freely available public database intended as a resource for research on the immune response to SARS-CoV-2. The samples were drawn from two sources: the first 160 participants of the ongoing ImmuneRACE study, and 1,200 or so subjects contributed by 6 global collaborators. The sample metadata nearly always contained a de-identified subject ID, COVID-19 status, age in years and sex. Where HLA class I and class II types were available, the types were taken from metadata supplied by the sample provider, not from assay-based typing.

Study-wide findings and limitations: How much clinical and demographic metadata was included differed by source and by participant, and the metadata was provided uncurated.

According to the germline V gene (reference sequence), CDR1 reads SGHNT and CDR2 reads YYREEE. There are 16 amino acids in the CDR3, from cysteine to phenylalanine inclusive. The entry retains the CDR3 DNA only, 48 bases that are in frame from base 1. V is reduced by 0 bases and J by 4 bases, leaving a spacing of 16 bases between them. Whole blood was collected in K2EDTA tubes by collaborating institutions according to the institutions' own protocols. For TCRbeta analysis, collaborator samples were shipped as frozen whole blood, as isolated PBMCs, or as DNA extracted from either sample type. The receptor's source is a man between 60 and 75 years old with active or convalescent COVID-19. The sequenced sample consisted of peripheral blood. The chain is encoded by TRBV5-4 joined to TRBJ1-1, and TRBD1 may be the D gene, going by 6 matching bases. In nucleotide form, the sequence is TGTGCCAGCAGCTTGGGGGGCGGACAGAGGGGCACTGAAGCTTTCTTT. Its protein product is CASSLGGGQRGTEAFF.